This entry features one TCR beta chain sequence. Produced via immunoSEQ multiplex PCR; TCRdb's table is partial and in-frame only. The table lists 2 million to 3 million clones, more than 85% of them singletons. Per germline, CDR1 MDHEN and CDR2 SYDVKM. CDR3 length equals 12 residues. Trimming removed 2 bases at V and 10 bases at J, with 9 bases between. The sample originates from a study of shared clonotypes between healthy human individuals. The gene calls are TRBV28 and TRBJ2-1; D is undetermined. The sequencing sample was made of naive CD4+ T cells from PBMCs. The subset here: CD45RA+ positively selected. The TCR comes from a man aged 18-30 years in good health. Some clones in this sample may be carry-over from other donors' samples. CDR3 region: CASSLETTEQFF. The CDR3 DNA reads TGTGCCAGCAGTTTAGAGACAACCGAGCAGTTCTTC.